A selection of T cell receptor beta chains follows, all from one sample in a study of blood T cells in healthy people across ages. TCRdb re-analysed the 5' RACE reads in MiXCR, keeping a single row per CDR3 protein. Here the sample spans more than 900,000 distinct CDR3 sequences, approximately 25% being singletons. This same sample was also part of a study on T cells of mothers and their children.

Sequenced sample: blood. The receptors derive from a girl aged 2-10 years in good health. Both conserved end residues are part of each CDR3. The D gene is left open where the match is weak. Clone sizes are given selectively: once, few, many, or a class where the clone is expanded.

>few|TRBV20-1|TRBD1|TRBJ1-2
CSLRGYPGQGKHGYTF
TGCAGCCTGCGGGGTTACCCAGGACAGGGTAAACATGGCTACACCTTC
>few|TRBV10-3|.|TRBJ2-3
CAISDLNRDTQYF
TGTGCCATCAGTGATCTAAATAGGGATACGCAGTATTTT
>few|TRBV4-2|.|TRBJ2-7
CASSQGTQWEQYF
TGTGCCAGCAGCCAAGGGACACAATGGGAGCAGTACTTC
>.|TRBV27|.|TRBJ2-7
CASSRVGADEQYF
TGTGCCAGCAGCCGCGTTGGAGCGGATGAGCAGTACTTC
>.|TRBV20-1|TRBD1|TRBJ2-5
CSARTGGFETQYF
TGCAGTGCTAGGACAGGGGGCTTCGAGACCCAGTACTTC
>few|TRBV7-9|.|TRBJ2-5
CASSLSGHSQETQYF
TGTGCCAGCAGCCTCAGTGGACACAGCCAAGAGACCCAGTACTTC
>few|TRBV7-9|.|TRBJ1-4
CASSSTPGKEKLFF
TGTGCCAGCAGCTCGACGCCGGGAAAAGAAAAACTGTTTTTT
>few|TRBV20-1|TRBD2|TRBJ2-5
CSARVWGGETQYF
TGCAGTGCTAGAGTTTGGGGGGGAGAGACCCAGTACTTC
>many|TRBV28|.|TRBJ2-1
CASRIPGFVNEQFF
TGTGCCAGCCGGATCCCCGGGTTCGTCAATGAGCAGTTCTTC
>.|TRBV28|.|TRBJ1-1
CASSLRVEAFF
TGTGCCAGCAGTTTGAGAGTTGAAGCTTTCTTT
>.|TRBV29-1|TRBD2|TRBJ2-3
CSVVLYREGPDTQYF
TGCAGCGTTGTACTCTATCGGGAGGGCCCCGATACGCAGTATTTT
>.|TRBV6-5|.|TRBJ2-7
CASSNRRDEQYF
TGTGCCAGCAGTAACCGGAGGGACGAGCAGTACTTC
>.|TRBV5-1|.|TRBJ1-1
CASSATWGANTEAFF
TGCGCCAGCAGCGCCACGTGGGGGGCGAACACTGAAGCTTTCTTT
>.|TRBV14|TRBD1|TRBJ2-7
CASSPRADRGALRHEQYF
TGTGCCAGCAGCCCCAGGGCGGACAGGGGAGCACTACGACACGAGCAGTACTTC
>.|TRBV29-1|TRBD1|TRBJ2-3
CSVEGQGARDTDTQYF
TGCAGCGTTGAAGGACAGGGGGCGCGGGACACAGATACGCAGTATTTT
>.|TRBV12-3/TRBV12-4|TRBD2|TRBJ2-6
CAIERRLADGANVLTF
TGTGCCATCGAGAGAAGACTAGCTGATGGGGCCAACGTCCTGACTTTC
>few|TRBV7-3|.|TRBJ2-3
CASSLRGWFTDTQYF
TGTGCCAGCAGCTTAAGGGGTTGGTTCACAGATACGCAGTATTTT
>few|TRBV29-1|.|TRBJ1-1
CSVQGYAEAFF
TGCAGCGTCCAGGGTTACGCTGAAGCTTTCTTT
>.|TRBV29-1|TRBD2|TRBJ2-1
CSAGGSGRKFF
TGCAGCGCCGGGGGGAGCGGGAGGAAGTTCTTC
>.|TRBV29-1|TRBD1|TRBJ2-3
CTAGRGQGTDTQYF
TGCACCGCAGGCCGGGGACAGGGCACAGATACGCAGTATTTT
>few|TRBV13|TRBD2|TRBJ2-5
CASSSGTSGGPEETQYF
TGTGCCAGCAGCTCCGGGACTAGCGGGGGGCCAGAAGAGACCCAGTACTTC
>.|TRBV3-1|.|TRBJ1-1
CASSQGTLDRIFTEAFF
TGTGCCAGCAGCCAAGGGACCCTTGACAGGATTTTCACTGAAGCTTTCTTT
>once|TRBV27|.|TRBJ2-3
CASSFDHPDTQYF
TGTGCCAGCAGTTTCGATCATCCAGATACGCAGTATTTT
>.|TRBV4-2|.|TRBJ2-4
CASSQEASPTNIQYF
TGTGCCAGCAGCCAAGAGGCTAGCCCCACAAACATTCAGTACTTC
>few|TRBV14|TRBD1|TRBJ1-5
CASSQLDRGRGAQHF
TGTGCCAGCAGCCAGTTAGACAGGGGTCGTGGAGCCCAGCATTTT
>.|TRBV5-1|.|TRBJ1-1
CASSLIASEAFF
TGCGCCAGCAGCTTGATAGCCTCCGAGGCTTTCTTT
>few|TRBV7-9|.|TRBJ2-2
CASSLELAGELFF
TGTGCCAGCAGCTTAGAGTTGGCCGGGGAGCTGTTTTTT
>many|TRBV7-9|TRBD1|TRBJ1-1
CASSLRGQNTEAFF
TGTGCCAGCAGTTTGAGGGGGCAGAACACTGAAGCTTTCTTT
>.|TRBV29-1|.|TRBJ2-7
CSVYQETSSYEQYF
TGCAGCGTTTATCAAGAGACGTCCTCCTACGAGCAGTACTTC
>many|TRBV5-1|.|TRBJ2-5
CASSLLIQETQYF
TGCGCCAGCAGCCTCCTGATCCAAGAGACCCAGTACTTC
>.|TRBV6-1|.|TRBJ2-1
CASSDFRDTSYNEQFF
TGTGCCAGCAGTGATTTTAGGGACACATCCTACAATGAGCAGTTCTTC
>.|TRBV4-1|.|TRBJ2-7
CASSQEVAGPEQYF
TGCGCCAGCAGCCAAGAAGTAGCAGGGCCCGAGCAGTACTTC
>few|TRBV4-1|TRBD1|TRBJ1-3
CASSPSTGDNTIYF
TGCGCCAGCAGCCCATCGACAGGGGACAACACCATATATTTT
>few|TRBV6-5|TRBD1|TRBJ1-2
CASSDRDRFTDGYTF
TGTGCCAGCAGTGACAGGGACCGTTTCACGGATGGCTACACCTTC
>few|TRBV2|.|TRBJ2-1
CASRGFEQLF
TGTGCCAGCAGGGGGTTTGAGCAGCTCTTC
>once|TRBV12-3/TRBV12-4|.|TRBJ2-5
CASSLGVGQLQETQYF
TGTGCCAGCAGTTTAGGTGTCGGGCAACTCCAAGAGACCCAGTACTTC
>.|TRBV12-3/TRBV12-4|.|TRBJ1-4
CASRPSGSRGSNEKLFF
TGTGCCAGCAGACCATCGGGCAGCAGGGGATCTAATGAAAAACTGTTTTTT
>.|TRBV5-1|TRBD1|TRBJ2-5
CASSLSDRAYTEQYF
TGCGCCAGCAGCTTATCAGACAGGGCCTACACTGAGCAGTACTTC
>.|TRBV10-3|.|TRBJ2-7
CAITQGAGVSYEQYF
TGTGCCATCACCCAAGGGGCAGGGGTATCGTACGAGCAGTACTTC
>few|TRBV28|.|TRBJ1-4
CASTQGWGPNEKLFF
TGTGCCAGCACCCAGGGGTGGGGACCTAATGAAAAACTGTTTTTT
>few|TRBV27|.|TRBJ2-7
CASSLSGPPSSYEQYF
TGTGCCAGCAGTTTATCTGGGCCGCCCAGCTCCTACGAGCAGTACTTC
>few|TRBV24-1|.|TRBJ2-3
CATRASGPSTDTQYF
TGTGCCACCAGGGCGAGCGGGCCAAGCACAGATACGCAGTATTTT
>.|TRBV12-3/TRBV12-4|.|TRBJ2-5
CASSDEGGETQYF
TGTGCCAGCAGCGACGAGGGCGGAGAGACCCAGTACTTC
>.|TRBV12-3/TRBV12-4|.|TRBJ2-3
CASSPGVSSGTDTQYF
TGTGCCAGCAGTCCTGGGGTCTCAAGCGGCACAGATACGCAGTATTTT